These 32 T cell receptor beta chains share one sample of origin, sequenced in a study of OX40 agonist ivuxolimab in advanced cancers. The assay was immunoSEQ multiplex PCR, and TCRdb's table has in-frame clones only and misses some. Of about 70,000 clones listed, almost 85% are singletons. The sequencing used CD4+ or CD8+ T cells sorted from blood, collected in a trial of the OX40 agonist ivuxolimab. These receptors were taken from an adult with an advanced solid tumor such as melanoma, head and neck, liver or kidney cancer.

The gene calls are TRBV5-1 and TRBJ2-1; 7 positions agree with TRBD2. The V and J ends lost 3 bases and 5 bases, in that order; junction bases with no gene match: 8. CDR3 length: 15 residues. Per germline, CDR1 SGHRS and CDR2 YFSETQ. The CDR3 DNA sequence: TGCGCCAGCAGCTCACCTAGCGGCTACAACAATGAGCAGTTCTTC. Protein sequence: CASSSPSGYNNEQFF. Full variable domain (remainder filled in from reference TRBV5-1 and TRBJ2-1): KAGVTQTPRYLIKTRGQQVTLSCSPISGHRSVSWYQQTPGQGLQFLFEYFSETQRNKGNFPGRFSGRQFSNSRSEMNVSTLELGDSALYLCASSSPSGYNNEQFFGPGTRLTVL.

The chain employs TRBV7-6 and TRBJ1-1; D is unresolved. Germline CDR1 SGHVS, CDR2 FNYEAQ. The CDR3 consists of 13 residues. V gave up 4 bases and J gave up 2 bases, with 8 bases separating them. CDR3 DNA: TGTGCCAGCAGCTCAGACACCAACACTGAAGCTTTCTTT. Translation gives CASSSDTNTEAFF.

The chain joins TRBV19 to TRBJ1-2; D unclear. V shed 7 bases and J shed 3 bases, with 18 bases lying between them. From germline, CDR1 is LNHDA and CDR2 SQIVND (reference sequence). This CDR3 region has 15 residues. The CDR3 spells CASTPLGPEHYGYTF. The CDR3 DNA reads TGTGCCAGTACCCCCCTTGGCCCGGAGCACTATGGCTACACCTTC.

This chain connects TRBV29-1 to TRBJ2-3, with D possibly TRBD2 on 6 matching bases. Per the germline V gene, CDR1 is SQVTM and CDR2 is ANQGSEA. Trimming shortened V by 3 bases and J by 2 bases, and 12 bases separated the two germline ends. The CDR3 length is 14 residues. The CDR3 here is CSVDIAGLTDTQYF. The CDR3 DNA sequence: TGCAGCGTTGATATCGCGGGACTCACAGATACGCAGTATTTT.

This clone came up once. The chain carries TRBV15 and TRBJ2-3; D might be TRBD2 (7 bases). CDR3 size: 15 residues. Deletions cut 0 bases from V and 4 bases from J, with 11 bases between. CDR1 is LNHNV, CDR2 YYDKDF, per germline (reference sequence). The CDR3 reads CATSRDGGRADTQYF. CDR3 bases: TGTGCCACCAGCAGAGACGGGGGGCGCGCAGATACGCAGTATTTT.

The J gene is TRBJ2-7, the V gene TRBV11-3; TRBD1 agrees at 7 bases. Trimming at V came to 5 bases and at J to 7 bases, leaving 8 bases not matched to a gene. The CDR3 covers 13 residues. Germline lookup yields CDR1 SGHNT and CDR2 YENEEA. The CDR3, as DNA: TGTGCCAGCAGCCCCCGGGACAGTGGTGAGCAGTACTTC. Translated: CASSPRDSGEQYF.

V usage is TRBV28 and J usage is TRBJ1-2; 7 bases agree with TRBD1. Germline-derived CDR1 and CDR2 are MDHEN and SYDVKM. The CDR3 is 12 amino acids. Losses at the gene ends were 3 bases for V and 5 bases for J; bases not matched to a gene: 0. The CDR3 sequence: CASSLTGYGYTF. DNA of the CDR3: TGTGCCAGCAGTTTGACAGGGTATGGCTACACCTTC.

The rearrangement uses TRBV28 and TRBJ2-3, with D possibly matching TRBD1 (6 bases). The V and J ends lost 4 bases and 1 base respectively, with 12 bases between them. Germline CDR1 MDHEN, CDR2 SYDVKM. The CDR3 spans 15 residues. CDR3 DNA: TGTGCCAGCAGTTCAGGGGTGAGGGGCACAGATACGCAGTATTTT. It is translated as CASSSGVRGTDTQYF. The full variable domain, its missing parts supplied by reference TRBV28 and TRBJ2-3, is DVKVTQSSRYLVKRTGEKVFLECVQDMDHENMFWYRQDPGLGLRLIYFSYDVKMKEKGDIPEGYSVSREKKERFSLILESASTNQTSMYLCASSSGVRGTDTQYFGPGTRLTVL.

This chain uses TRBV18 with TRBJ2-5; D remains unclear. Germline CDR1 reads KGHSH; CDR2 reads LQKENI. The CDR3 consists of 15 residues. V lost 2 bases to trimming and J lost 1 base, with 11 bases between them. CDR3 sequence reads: CASSPGSVRQETQYF. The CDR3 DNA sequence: TGTGCCAGCTCACCAGGTAGTGTTCGCCAAGAGACCCAGTACTTC.

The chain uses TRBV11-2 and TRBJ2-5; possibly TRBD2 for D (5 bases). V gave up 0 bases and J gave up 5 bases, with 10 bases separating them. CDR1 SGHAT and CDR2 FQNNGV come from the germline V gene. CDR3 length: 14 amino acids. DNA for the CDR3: TGTGCCAGCAGCTTAGAGAGCGGAACTGAGACCCAGTACTTC. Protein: CASSLESGTETQYF.

The CDR3 DNA follows: TGTGCCAGCAGCTTACTTCTTCCTAATGAAAAACTGTTTTTT. This translates into CASSLLLPNEKLFF. V is TRBV7-8 and J is TRBJ1-4; D gene ambiguous. From germline, CDR1 is SGHVS and CDR2 FQNEAQ. The ends were cut back, 2 bases at V and 3 bases at J, with 7 bases in the middle. This CDR3 comprises 14 residues. Using reference TRBV7-8 and TRBJ1-4 for the parts outside the CDR3, the full variable domain is GAGVSQSPRYKVAKRGQDVALRCDPISGHVSLFWYQQALGQGPEFLTYFQNEAQLDKSGLPSDRFFAERPEGSVSTLKIQRTQQEDSAVYLCASSLLLPNEKLFFGSGTQLSVL.

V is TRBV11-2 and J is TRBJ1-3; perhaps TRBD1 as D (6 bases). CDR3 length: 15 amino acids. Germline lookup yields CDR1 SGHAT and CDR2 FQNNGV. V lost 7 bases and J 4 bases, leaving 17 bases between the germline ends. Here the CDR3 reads CASTMLGGHGNTIYF. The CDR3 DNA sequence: TGTGCCAGCACCATGTTGGGGGGGCACGGAAACACCATATATTTT.

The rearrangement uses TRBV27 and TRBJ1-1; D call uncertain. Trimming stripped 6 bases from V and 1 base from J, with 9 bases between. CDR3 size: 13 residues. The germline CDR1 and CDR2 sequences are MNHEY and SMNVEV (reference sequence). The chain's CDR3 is CASSFAGNTEAFF. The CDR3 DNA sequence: TGTGCCAGCAGCTTTGCGGGGAACACTGAAGCTTTCTTT.

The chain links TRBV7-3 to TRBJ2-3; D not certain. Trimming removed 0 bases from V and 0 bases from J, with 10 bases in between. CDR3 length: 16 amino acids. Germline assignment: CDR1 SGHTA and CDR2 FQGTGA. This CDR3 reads CASSLTPSASTDTQYF. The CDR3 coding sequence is TGTGCCAGCAGCTTAACCCCCTCCGCTAGCACAGATACGCAGTATTTT.

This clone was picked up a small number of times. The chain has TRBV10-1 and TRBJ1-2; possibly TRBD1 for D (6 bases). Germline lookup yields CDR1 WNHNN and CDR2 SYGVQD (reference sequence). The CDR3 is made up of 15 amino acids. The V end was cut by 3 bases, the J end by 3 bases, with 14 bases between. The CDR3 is CASSDVGRGDYGYTF. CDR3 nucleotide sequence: TGCGCCAGCAGTGATGTGGGTAGGGGGGACTATGGCTACACCTTC.

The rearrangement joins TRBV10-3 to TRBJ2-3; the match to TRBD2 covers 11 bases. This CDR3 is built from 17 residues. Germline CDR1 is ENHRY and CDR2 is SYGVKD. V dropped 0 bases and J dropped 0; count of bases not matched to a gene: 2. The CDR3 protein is CAISESLAGASTDTQYF. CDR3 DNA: TGTGCCATCAGTGAGTCACTAGCGGGGGCTAGCACAGATACGCAGTATTTT.

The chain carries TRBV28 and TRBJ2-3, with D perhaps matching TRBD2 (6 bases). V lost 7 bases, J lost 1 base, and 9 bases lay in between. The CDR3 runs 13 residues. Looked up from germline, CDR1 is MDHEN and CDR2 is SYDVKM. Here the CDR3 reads CASIGGGTDTQYF. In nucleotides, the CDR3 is TGTGCCAGCATTGGCGGGGGCACAGATACGCAGTATTTT.

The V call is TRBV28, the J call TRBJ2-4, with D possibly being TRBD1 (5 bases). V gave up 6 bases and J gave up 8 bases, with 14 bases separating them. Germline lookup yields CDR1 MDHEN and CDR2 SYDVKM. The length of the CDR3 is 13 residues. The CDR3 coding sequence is TGTGCCAGCAGACGAGGACACGGAGACATTCAGTACTTC. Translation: CASRRGHGDIQYF. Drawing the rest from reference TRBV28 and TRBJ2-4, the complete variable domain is DVKVTQSSRYLVKRTGEKVFLECVQDMDHENMFWYRQDPGLGLRLIYFSYDVKMKEKGDIPEGYSVSREKKERFSLILESASTNQTSMYLCASRRGHGDIQYFGAGTRLSVL.

As DNA, the CDR3 is TGCAGTGCTTACTGGAACACTGAAGCTTTCTTT. This encodes CSAYWNTEAFF. This chain joins TRBV20-1 and TRBJ1-1; D is unresolved. The CDR3 covers 11 residues. Germline loops: CDR1 DFQATT, CDR2 SNEGSKA (reference sequence). Trimming took 5 bases from V and 1 from J, leaving 5 bases between them.

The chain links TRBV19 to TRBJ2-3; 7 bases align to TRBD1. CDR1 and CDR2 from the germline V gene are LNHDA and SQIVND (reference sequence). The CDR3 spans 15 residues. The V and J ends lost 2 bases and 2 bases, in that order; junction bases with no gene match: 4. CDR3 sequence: CASSISGGFTDTQYF. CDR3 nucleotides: TGTGCCAGTAGTATATCAGGGGGATTCACAGATACGCAGTATTTT.

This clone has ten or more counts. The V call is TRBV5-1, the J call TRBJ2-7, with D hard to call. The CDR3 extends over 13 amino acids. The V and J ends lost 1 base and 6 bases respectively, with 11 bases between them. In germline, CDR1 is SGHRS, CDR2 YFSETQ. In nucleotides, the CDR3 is TGCGCCAGCAGCTTGTCCCTCCCTGGCGAGCAGTACTTC. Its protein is CASSLSLPGEQYF.

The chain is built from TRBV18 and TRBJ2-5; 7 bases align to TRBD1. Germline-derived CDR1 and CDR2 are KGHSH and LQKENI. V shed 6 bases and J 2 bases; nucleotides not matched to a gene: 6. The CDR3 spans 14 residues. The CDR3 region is CASSPGQFQETQYF. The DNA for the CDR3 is TGTGCCAGCTCGCCGGGACAGTTTCAAGAGACCCAGTACTTC.

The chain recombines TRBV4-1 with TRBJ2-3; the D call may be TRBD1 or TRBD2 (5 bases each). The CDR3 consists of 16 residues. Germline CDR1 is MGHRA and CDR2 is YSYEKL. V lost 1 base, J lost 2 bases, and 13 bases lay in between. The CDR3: CASSQGEGILTDTQYF. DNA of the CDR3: TGCGCCAGCAGCCAAGGCGAGGGGATCCTCACAGATACGCAGTATTTT.

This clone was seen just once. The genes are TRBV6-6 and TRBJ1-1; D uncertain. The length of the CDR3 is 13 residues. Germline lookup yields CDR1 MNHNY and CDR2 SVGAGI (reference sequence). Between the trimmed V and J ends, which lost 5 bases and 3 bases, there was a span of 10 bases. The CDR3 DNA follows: TGTGCCAGCAGTCCAGAAATTTACACTGAAGCTTTCTTT. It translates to CASSPEIYTEAFF.

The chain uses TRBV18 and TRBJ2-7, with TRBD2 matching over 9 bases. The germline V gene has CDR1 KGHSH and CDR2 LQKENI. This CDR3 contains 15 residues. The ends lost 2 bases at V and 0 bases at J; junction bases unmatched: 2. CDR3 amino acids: CASSPSSGSSYEQYF. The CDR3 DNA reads TGTGCCAGCTCACCAAGTAGCGGGAGCTCCTACGAGCAGTACTTC.

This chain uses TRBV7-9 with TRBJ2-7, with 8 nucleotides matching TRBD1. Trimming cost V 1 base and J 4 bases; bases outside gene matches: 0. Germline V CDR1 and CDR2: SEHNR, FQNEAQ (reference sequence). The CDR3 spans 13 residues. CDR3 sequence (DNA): TGTGCCAGCAGCTTAGACAGGGGGTACGAGCAGTACTTC. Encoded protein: CASSLDRGYEQYF.

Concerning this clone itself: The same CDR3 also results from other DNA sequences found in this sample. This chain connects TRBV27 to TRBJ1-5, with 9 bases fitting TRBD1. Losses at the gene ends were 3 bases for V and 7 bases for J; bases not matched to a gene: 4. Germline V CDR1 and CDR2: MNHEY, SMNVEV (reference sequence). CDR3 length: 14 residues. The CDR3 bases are TGTGCCAGCAGTTTTACAGGGGGCGTGCAGCCCCAGCATTTT. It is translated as CASSFTGGVQPQHF.

The CDR3 sequence is CASSEGWTGTDYGYTF. The CDR3 nucleotides read TGTGCCAGCAGCGAGGGATGGACAGGGACGGACTATGGCTACACCTTC. The rearrangement uses TRBV9 and TRBJ1-2; 8 bases fit TRBD1. The CDR3 has 16 amino acids. The J segment lost 3 bases and the V segment lost 3 bases, leaving 10 bases of the junction unmatched. CDR1 SGDLS and CDR2 YYNGEE come from the germline V gene.

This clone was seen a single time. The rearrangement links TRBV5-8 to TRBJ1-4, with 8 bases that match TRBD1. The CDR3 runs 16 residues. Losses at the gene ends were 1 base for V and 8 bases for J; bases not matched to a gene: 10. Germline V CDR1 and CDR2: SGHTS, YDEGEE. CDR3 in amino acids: CASSLWGQAQGEKLFF. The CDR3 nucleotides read TGTGCCAGCAGCTTGTGGGGACAGGCTCAGGGAGAAAAACTGTTTTTT.

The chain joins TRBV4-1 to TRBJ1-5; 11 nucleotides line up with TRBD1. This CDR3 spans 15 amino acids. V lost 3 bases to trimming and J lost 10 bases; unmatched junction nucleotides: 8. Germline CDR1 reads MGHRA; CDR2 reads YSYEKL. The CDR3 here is CASSQARTGGDPQHF. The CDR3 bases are TGCGCCAGCAGCCAGGCCCGGACAGGGGGCGATCCCCAGCATTTT.

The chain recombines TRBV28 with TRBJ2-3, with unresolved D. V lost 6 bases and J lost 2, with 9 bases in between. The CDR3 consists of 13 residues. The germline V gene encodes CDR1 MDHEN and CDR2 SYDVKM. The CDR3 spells CASSQTFTDTQYF. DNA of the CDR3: TGTGCCAGCAGCCAAACGTTCACAGATACGCAGTATTTT. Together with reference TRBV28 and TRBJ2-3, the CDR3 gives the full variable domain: DVKVTQSSRYLVKRTGEKVFLECVQDMDHENMFWYRQDPGLGLRLIYFSYDVKMKEKGDIPEGYSVSREKKERFSLILESASTNQTSMYLCASSQTFTDTQYFGPGTRLTVL.

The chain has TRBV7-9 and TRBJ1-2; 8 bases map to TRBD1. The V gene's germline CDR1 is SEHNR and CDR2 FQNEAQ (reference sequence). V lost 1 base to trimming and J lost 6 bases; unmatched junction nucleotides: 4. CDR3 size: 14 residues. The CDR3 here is CASSLDQDRDGYTF. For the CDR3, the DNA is TGTGCCAGCAGCTTAGATCAGGACAGGGATGGCTACACCTTC. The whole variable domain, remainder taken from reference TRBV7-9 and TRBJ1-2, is DTGVSQNPRHKITKRGQNVTFRCDPISEHNRLYWYRQTLGQGPEFLTYFQNEAQLEKSRLLSDRFSAERPKGSFSTLEIQRTEQGDSAMYLCASSLDQDRDGYTFGSGTRLTVV.